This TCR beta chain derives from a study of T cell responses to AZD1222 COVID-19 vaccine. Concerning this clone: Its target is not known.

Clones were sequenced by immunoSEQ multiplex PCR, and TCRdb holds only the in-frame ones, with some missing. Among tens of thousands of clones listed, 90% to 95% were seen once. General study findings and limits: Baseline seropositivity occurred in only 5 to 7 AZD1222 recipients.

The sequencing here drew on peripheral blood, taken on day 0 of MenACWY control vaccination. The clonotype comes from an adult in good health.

The CDR3 nucleotides read TGTGCCAGCAGCCCGAGGGGTCAGGGGGGAAATGGCTACACCTTC. Its protein is CASSPRGQGGNGYTF. This chain connects TRBV6-5 to TRBJ1-2; TRBD1 agrees at 7 bases. Germline CDR1 MNHEY, CDR2 SVGAGI. This CDR3 spans 15 amino acids. V shed 6 bases, J shed 6 bases, and the junction held 13 bases outside the gene matches.